The 32 T cell receptor beta chains given below trace back to one sample, sequenced in a study of tissue T cells after allogeneic stem cell transplantation. Using immunoSEQ multiplex PCR, the repertoire was profiled, and TCRdb retains in-frame clones only, with some absent. This table holds about 16,000 clones, around 70% found once. Sequenced material: spleen. Every receptor here comes from a female BALB/c mouse in good health. Mice of this strain are of MHC haplotype H2-d.

A remark on this clone: Germline and genes: mouse. Read sequence stops 1 residue before the CDR3 end, and the germline J gene provides the missing end. The V gene is TRBV13-3, the J gene TRBJ1-1; no firm D call. The germline V gene has CDR1 NNHDY and CDR2 SYVADS. The CDR3 length is 11 residues. The V gene lost 2 bases and the J gene lost 4 bases, with 3 bases spanning the gap. CDR3 in amino acids: CASSEGTEVFF. The CDR3 DNA, read in part, is TGTGCCAGCAGTGAGGGCACAGAAGTCTTC.

For this clone: The genes are named according to mouse. The read terminates 1 residue ahead of where the CDR3 ends, so the germline J gene completes it. The V gene is TRBV1, the J gene TRBJ1-4, with D tentatively TRBD1 (6 bases). The V end lost 6 bases, the J end lost 0 bases, and 11 bases lay between the germline ends. The CDR3 spans 15 residues. Per the germline V gene, CDR1 is NSQYPW and CDR2 is LRSPGD (reference sequence). CDR3 in amino acids: CTCRAGTLSNERLFF. CDR3 bases read: TGCACCTGCAGGGCCGGGACACTTTCCAACGAAAGATTATTT.

This clone was detected a few times. Germline and genes: mouse. The CDR3 goes on 1 residue after the read ends, and that part is filled in from the germline J gene. The chain recombines TRBV29 with TRBJ2-1; 9 bases align to TRBD1. The CDR3 consists of 15 residues. The V segment lost 5 bases and the J segment 1 base; nucleotides outside the gene matches: 3. Germline lookup yields CDR1 MSHET and CDR2 SYDVDS. The CDR3 sequence: CASSAGTGNYAEQFF. Partial CDR3 DNA: TGTGCTAGCAGTGCCGGGACAGGGAACTATGCTGAGCAGTTC.

Comment on this clone: Each gene name is a mouse one. The read terminates 1 residue before the CDR3 end, so the remaining end is supplied by the germline J gene. This chain joins TRBV1 and TRBJ2-2, with 11 bases matching TRBD2. The V segment lost 6 bases and the J segment 6 bases; nucleotides outside the gene matches: 3. Germline lookup yields CDR1 NSQYPW and CDR2 LRSPGD (reference sequence). This CDR3 contains 14 residues. CDR3 DNA, as far as it was read: TGCACCTGCAGACTGGGGGGGCGCGCCGGGCAGCTCTAC. It specifies CTCRLGGRAGQLY. The CDR3 as a whole reads CTCRLGGRAGQLYF.

Comment on this clone: Gene names are mouse gene names. The DNA read from the CDR3 is TGTGCCAGCAGTGGTGCAAGGGGGAGGTATGCTGAGCAGTTC. This gives the protein CASSGARGRYAEQF. The CDR3, in full, reads CASSGARGRYAEQFF. The V and J genes are TRBV13-1 and TRBJ2-1; the D gene is possibly TRBD1 (6 bases). Coverage ceases 1 residue before the CDR3 finishes, and the germline J gene fills in the end. V was pared by 3 bases and J by 4 bases, with 14 bases between. This CDR3 is 15 amino acids long. Per the germline V gene, CDR1 is NSHNY and CDR2 is SYGAGN.

About this clone itself: Gene and germline names: mouse. The CDR3 end falls 1 residue outside the read, so it is completed with the germline J gene. V and J are TRBV24 and TRBJ2-5; 7 bases line up with TRBD2. Germline V lookup: CDR1 KGHTA, CDR2 FRNEEI. After removal of 4 bases from V and 0 bases from J, the junction contained 1 base not matched to a gene. The CDR3 contains 14 residues. The sequenced part of the CDR3 DNA is TGTGCCAGCAGTCGGACTGGAAACCAAGACACCCAGTAC. Translating it yields CASSRTGNQDTQY. The CDR3 reads in full as CASSRTGNQDTQYF.

Notes on this clone: Germline and genes: mouse. The CDR3 end falls 1 residue outside the read, so it is completed with the germline J gene. The genes are TRBV13-1 and TRBJ2-3; 7 nucleotides align to TRBD1. CDR1 is NSHNY, CDR2 SYGAGN, per germline. With V trimmed by 3 bases and J by 0 bases, 4 bases remained unmatched. This CDR3 is built from 15 residues. CDR3 DNA, as far as it was read: TGTGCCAGCAGTGGAGGGACAGATAGTGCAGAAACGCTGTAT. This encodes CASSGGTDSAETLY. The whole CDR3 reads CASSGGTDSAETLYF.

A note on this clone: Mouse names are used for the genes. Coverage ceases 1 residue before the CDR3 finishes, and the germline J gene fills in the end. The chain carries TRBV13-3 and TRBJ2-1, with TRBD2 as a possible D gene (7 bases). Germline V gene data show CDR1 as NNHDY and CDR2 as SYVADS. The CDR3 extends over 14 amino acids. V lost 5 bases and J lost 3, with 12 bases in between. The CDR3 spells CASSVGGGYAEQFF. CDR3 DNA (partial): TGTGCCAGCAGCGTGGGGGGCGGCTATGCTGAGCAGTTC.

Concerning this clone: Genes and germline are mouse. The CDR3 bases that were read are TGTGCCAGCAGCCAAGACGACAGTTCTGGAAATACGCTCTAT. Translating it yields CASSQDDSSGNTLY. The entire CDR3 sequence reads CASSQDDSSGNTLYF. The chain uses TRBV5 and TRBJ1-3, with D possibly being TRBD1 (5 bases). Read data end 1 residue before the CDR3 end; the end is taken from the germline J gene. The CDR3 spans 15 residues. Germline values: CDR1 LGHNA, CDR2 YNLKQL (reference sequence). V was clipped by 0 bases and J by 0 bases, with 6 bases between them.

Points on this clone: The listed genes are named as in mouse. The read halts 1 residue ahead of the CDR3 end, with the missing end drawn from the germline J gene. The rearrangement joins TRBV13-2 to TRBJ1-2, with D unresolved. Per germline, CDR1 NNHNN and CDR2 SYGAGS (reference sequence). The CDR3 has 13 residues. V was cut by 3 bases and J by 0 bases, with 6 bases left in between. The part of the CDR3 DNA that was read is TGTGCCAGCGGTGTTCCGACAAACTCCGACTACACC. This sequence encodes CASGVPTNSDYT. The full-length CDR3 reads as CASGVPTNSDYTF.

As concerns this clone: Gene labels here are mouse ones. The CDR3 end is not reached by the read, which stops 1 residue before it; the germline J gene fills it in. The rearrangement links TRBV13-1 to TRBJ2-2, with 9 positions matching TRBD1. This CDR3 is 16 amino acids long. The junction had 8 bases not matched to a gene; V was cut back by 4 bases and J by 4 bases. CDR1 is NSHNY and CDR2 is SYGAGN in the germline V gene. The CDR3 loop is CASSLRDRESTGQLYF. The part of the CDR3 DNA that was read is TGTGCCAGCAGTCTCCGGGACAGGGAAAGCACCGGGCAGCTCTAC.

With regard to this clone: Mouse gene names apply. Read data end 1 residue before the CDR3 end; the end is taken from the germline J gene. The V gene is TRBV17, the J gene TRBJ2-1, with D unclear. The CDR3 is 14 residues long. CDR1 MNHDT and CDR2 YYDKIL come from the germline V gene. Deletions cut 0 bases from V and 4 bases from J, with 7 bases between. The CDR3 bases that were read are TGTGCTAGCAGTAGAGATCCCAGTTATGCTGAGCAGTTC. Translating gives CASSRDPSYAEQF. The whole CDR3 reads CASSRDPSYAEQFF.

The table lists this clone with a few counts. The genes and germline here are from mouse. The CDR3 extends 1 residue past the end of the read, so its final part is completed from the germline J gene. The rearrangement links TRBV2 to TRBJ2-4; tentatively, D is TRBD2 (7 bases). V lost 0 bases and J 5 bases, leaving 12 bases between the germline ends. The CDR3 runs to 15 residues. CDR1 is LGHNA and CDR2 is YSYQKL in the germline V gene. The covered CDR3 bases are TGTGCCAGCAGCCAAGATGACGGGGGGCTAAACACCTTGTAC. Its translation: CASSQDDGGLNTLY. The entire CDR3 is CASSQDDGGLNTLYF.

On this clone: Mouse names are used for the genes. The read terminates 1 residue ahead of where the CDR3 ends, so the germline J gene completes it. The chain couples TRBV1 to TRBJ2-5; D may be TRBD1 or TRBD2 (7 bases each). The germline V gene has CDR1 NSQYPW and CDR2 LRSPGD (reference sequence). The CDR3 covers 13 residues. V was trimmed by 4 bases and J by 6 bases, leaving 11 bases between them. Partial CDR3 DNA: TGCACCTGCAGTGTTCAGGGGGGGGACACCCAGTAC. Its protein is CTCSVQGGDTQY. In full, the CDR3 is CTCSVQGGDTQYF.

Notes on this clone: Each gene name is a mouse one. The CDR3 region is CASGVRGNYAEQFF. The DNA read from the CDR3 is TGTGCCAGCGGTGTCAGGGGTAACTATGCTGAGCAGTTC. The chain is built from TRBV13-2 and TRBJ2-1, with D maybe TRBD1 (6 bases). Read coverage stops 1 residue before the CDR3 terminus; the germline J gene supplies the remainder. The CDR3 extends over 14 amino acids. CDR1 and CDR2 from the germline V gene are NNHNN and SYGAGS (reference sequence). V was cut by 3 bases and J by 0 bases, with 7 bases left in between.

A remark on this clone: These gene names are mouse names. With the read ending 1 residue before the CDR3 end, the germline J gene is used to fill in that end. The chain combines TRBV5 with TRBJ1-6, with D uncertain. Being an ORF, TRBJ1-6 has a function that is uncertain. CDR1 LGHNA and CDR2 YNLKQL come from the germline V gene (reference sequence). With 0 bases removed from V and 0 bases from J, the gap between germline ends came to 9 bases. The CDR3 sequence is 17 residues long. The CDR3 bases that were read are TGTGCCAGCAGCCAAGATCCACAACCTTCCTATAATTCGCCCCTCTAC. Amino acids: CASSQDPQPSYNSPLY. The full-length CDR3 reads as CASSQDPQPSYNSPLYF.

As for this clone: Gene names are mouse gene names. Read coverage stops 1 residue before the CDR3 terminus; the germline J gene supplies the remainder. This chain links TRBV13-1 with TRBJ2-7; D may be TRBD2 (5 bases). Germline V CDR1 and CDR2: NSHNY, SYGAGN. Deletions cut 0 bases from V and 7 bases from J, with 8 bases between. The CDR3 totals 12 residues. The CDR3 here is CASSDGVGEQYF. The part of the CDR3 DNA that was read is TGTGCCAGCAGTGATGGGGTGGGGGAACAGTAC.

This clone appeared a few times. The listed genes are named as in mouse. The CDR3 extends 1 residue past the end of the read, so its final part is completed from the germline J gene. The genes are TRBV13-1 and TRBJ1-2, with a weak D call TRBD1 (5 bases). The CDR3 has 15 residues. The V gene's germline CDR1 is NSHNY and CDR2 SYGAGN. Trimming left V 0 bases short and J 3 bases short, with 12 bases between. CDR3 sequence reads: CASSDAPGRDSDYTF. The covered CDR3 bases are TGTGCCAGCAGTGATGCACCAGGGAGAGACTCCGACTACACC.

Turning to this clone: Mouse gene names and germline throughout. From the germline J gene comes the end of the CDR3, since the read stops 1 residue before it. This chain joins TRBV31 and TRBJ2-3; 8 positions match TRBD2. The V segment lost 3 bases and the J segment 0 bases; nucleotides outside the gene matches: 5. Germline V gene lookup returns CDR1 GKSSPN and CDR2 SITVG. There are 15 residues in the CDR3. CDR3 residues: CAWRGGGASAETLYF. The sequenced part of the CDR3 DNA is TGTGCCTGGAGAGGGGGGGGCGCTAGTGCAGAAACGCTGTAT.

A few counts support this clone. Mouse germline and gene names are used. The read falls 1 residue short of the CDR3 end, and the missing part is taken from the germline J gene. The V and J genes are TRBV4 and TRBJ2-7; D not resolved. The CDR3 runs 11 residues. Germline lookup yields CDR1 LGHDT and CDR2 YNNKQL (reference sequence). Trimming stripped 6 bases from V and 0 bases from J, with 3 bases between. The sequenced part of the CDR3 DNA is TGTGCCAGCAGTGGCTCCTATGAACAGTAC. Amino acid sequence: CASSGSYEQY. The complete CDR3 protein is CASSGSYEQYF.

This clone was seen a few times. Mouse gene names and germline throughout. The missing CDR3 end, 1 residue past where the read stops, is filled in from the germline J gene. The chain couples TRBV19 to TRBJ2-7, with D maybe TRBD2 (5 bases). There are 13 residues in the CDR3. Trimming removed 5 bases from V and 3 bases from J, with 12 bases in between. CDR1 and CDR2 from the germline V gene are FNHDT and SITEND (reference sequence). The part of the CDR3 DNA that was read is TGTGCCAGCAGCCTTGGGGTTCTCTATGAACAGTAC. This sequence encodes CASSLGVLYEQY. The complete CDR3 sequence is CASSLGVLYEQYF.

A word on this clone: These gene names are mouse names. The read terminates 1 residue ahead of where the CDR3 ends, so the germline J gene completes it. The rearrangement joins TRBV5 to TRBJ1-3; D is perhaps TRBD1 (5 bases). The V gene's germline CDR1 is LGHNA and CDR2 YNLKQL (reference sequence). V lost 0 bases and J lost 0, with 9 bases in between. The CDR3 runs to 16 residues. CDR3 DNA (partial): TGTGCCAGCAGCCAAGATTGGACAAATTCTGGAAATACGCTCTAT. Its translation is CASSQDWTNSGNTLY. In full, the CDR3 reads CASSQDWTNSGNTLYF.

Worth noting for this clone: The gene names given are mouse names. The CDR3 goes on 1 residue after the read ends, and that part is filled in from the germline J gene. The chain couples TRBV2 to TRBJ1-3; TRBD1 might be the D (5 bases). V lost 1 base and J 0 bases, leaving 7 bases between the germline ends. The germline V gene has CDR1 LGHNA and CDR2 YSYQKL. The CDR3 runs to 15 residues. The CDR3 DNA, read in part, is TGTGCCAGCAGCCAAGTCGGGACTTCTGGAAATACGCTCTAT. The encoded protein is CASSQVGTSGNTLY. The entire CDR3 reads CASSQVGTSGNTLYF. Variable domain in full (rest from reference TRBV2 and TRBJ1-3): DPKIIQKPKYLVAVTGSEKILICEQYLGHNAMYWYRQSAKKPLEFMFSYSYQKLMDNQTASSRFQPQSSKKNHLDLQITALKPDDSATYFCASSQVGTSGNTLYFGEGSRLIVV.

A single count supports this clone. Each gene name is a mouse one. The read comes to an end 1 residue before the CDR3 does, leaving the germline J gene to fill in the end. This chain joins TRBV13-2 and TRBJ1-4; 9 bases agree with TRBD1. Germline V gene lookup returns CDR1 NNHNN and CDR2 SYGAGS (reference sequence). The CDR3 runs to 15 residues. J lost 3 bases, V lost 3 bases, and 3 bases had no gene match. CDR3 DNA (partial): TGTGCCAGCGGTGTCCGGACAGGGGCCAACGAAAGATTATTT. Residues: CASGVRTGANERLF. The complete CDR3 protein is CASGVRTGANERLFF.

Of note for this clone: Germline and genes here are mouse. This chain's CDR3 is CASGDSGAESSDYTF. The CDR3 bases that were read are TGTGCCAGCGGTGATTCGGGGGCGGAAAGCTCCGACTACACC. The rearrangement uses TRBV13-2 and TRBJ1-2; maybe TRBD1 (6 bases). The read ends 1 residue early relative to the CDR3; the germline J gene fills the gap. This CDR3 region has 15 residues. The ends were cut back, 1 base at V and 4 bases at J, with 14 bases in the middle. CDR1 is NNHNN and CDR2 is SYGAGS in the germline V gene (reference sequence).

Concerning this clone itself: These gene names are mouse names. The read ends 1 residue early relative to the CDR3; the germline J gene fills the gap. V is TRBV1 and J is TRBJ1-4; TRBD1 matches at 10 bases. V lost 2 bases, J lost 7 bases, and 4 bases stayed unmatched. Germline V gives CDR1 NSQYPW, CDR2 LRSPGD (reference sequence). The CDR3 spans 15 residues. The CDR3 region is CTCSARQGAGERLFF. CDR3 DNA (partial): TGCACCTGCAGTGCACGACAGGGGGCAGGCGAAAGATTATTT.

As concerns this clone: The gene names here belong to mouse. The read halts 1 residue ahead of the CDR3 end, with the missing end drawn from the germline J gene. The genes are TRBV29 and TRBJ1-3, with 9 bases identical to TRBD1. The V and J ends lost 3 bases and 0 bases, in that order; junction bases with no gene match: 3. There are 16 residues in the CDR3. Germline V CDR1 and CDR2: MSHET, SYDVDS. This chain's CDR3 is CASSLGDRDSGNTLYF. The sequenced part of the CDR3 DNA is TGTGCTAGCAGTTTGGGGGACAGGGATTCTGGAAATACGCTCTAT.

On this clone: Genes and germline are mouse. CDR3: CASSQELGGVNTGQLYF. The CDR3 bases that were read are TGTGCCAGCAGCCAAGAATTGGGGGGGGTAAACACCGGGCAGCTCTAC. The chain has TRBV2 and TRBJ2-2; 8 bases match TRBD2. The read falls 1 residue short of the CDR3 end, and the missing part is taken from the germline J gene. Germline V gene sequence: CDR1 LGHNA, CDR2 YSYQKL. This CDR3 is built from 17 residues. After removal of 0 bases from V and 1 base from J, the junction contained 4 bases not matched to a gene.

Comment on this clone: The listed genes are named as in mouse. The CDR3 is cut off 1 residue early in the read; its end comes from the germline J gene. The chain links TRBV31 to TRBJ2-5; 10 bases map to TRBD2. The CDR3 spans 14 residues. The junction had 8 bases not matched to a gene; V was cut back by 5 bases and J by 6 bases. The germline V gene encodes CDR1 GKSSPN and CDR2 SITVG. The covered CDR3 bases are TGTGCCTGGTCCTCTTTACTGGGGGGGGACACCCAGTAC. As protein: CAWSSLLGGDTQY. The whole CDR3 sequence reads CAWSSLLGGDTQYF.

This clone has just one count. Genes and germline come from the mouse. The sequence runs out 1 residue before the end of the CDR3; the remainder is reconstructed from the germline J gene. The gene calls are TRBV1 and TRBJ1-1; D call uncertain. Germline values: CDR1 NSQYPW, CDR2 LRSPGD (reference sequence). The CDR3 is made up of 14 amino acids. With 6 bases removed from V and 0 bases from J, the gap between germline ends came to 11 bases. The CDR3 reads CTCRALGANTEVFF. The CDR3 bases that were read are TGCACCTGCAGGGCCCTCGGAGCAAACACAGAAGTCTTC.

A remark on this clone: Genes and germline are mouse. The read terminates 1 residue before the CDR3 end, so the remaining end is supplied by the germline J gene. This rearrangement joins TRBV13-2 to TRBJ2-1, with D possibly TRBD2 on 6 matching bases. Germline assignment: CDR1 NNHNN and CDR2 SYGAGS (reference sequence). Trimming took off 2 bases at V and 0 bases at J, with 9 bases between the two ends. CDR3 length: 15 residues. The DNA read from the CDR3 is TGTGCCAGCGGTGACTGGGGAACTAACTATGCTGAGCAGTTC. It encodes CASGDWGTNYAEQF. The whole CDR3 sequence is CASGDWGTNYAEQFF.

On this clone itself: Gene and germline names: mouse. The CDR3 end lies 1 residue beyond the end of the read and is filled in from the germline J gene. This chain connects TRBV13-2 to TRBJ2-1; 8 bases map to TRBD2. This CDR3 contains 14 residues. Germline V CDR1 and CDR2: NNHNN, SYGAGS (reference sequence). V was pared by 5 bases and J by 3 bases, with 4 bases of the junction left unmatched. This chain's CDR3 is CASGSDWGYAEQFF. CDR3 DNA (partial): TGTGCCAGCGGCTCCGACTGGGGCTATGCTGAGCAGTTC.